This is a list of T cell receptor beta chains from one sample in a study of naive and memory T cell subsets. TCRdb redid the calling of the UMI-ligation and nested PCR reads with MiXCR, one entry per CDR3 protein. The data hold roughly 140,000 distinct CDR3 sequences, with 15% to 20% observed a single time. The sequenced material came from naive CD4+ T cells from blood. These receptors all come from a human donor in good health. The CDR3 runs from the conserved cysteine through the conserved F or W. A D gene is named only where the DNA matches it firmly. Where a row states a size, it is once, few, many or the class of an expanded clone; other rows omit it.

D gene	V gene	J gene	clone size	CDR3 DNA	CDR3 protein
-	TRBV20-1	TRBJ1-4	-	TGCAGTGCCCCTGGAGCGGACAGTGCAACTAATGAAAAACTGTTTTTT	CSAPGADSATNEKLFF
-	TRBV20-1	TRBJ2-3	-	TGCAGTGCTAGTGTTGAGCGGGTCACAGATACGCAGTATTTT	CSASVERVTDTQYF
TRBD1	TRBV29-1	TRBJ2-3	-	TGCAGCGTTGTCGGCGACAGGGGGTTCGACACAGATACGCAGTATTTT	CSVVGDRGFDTDTQYF
TRBD2	TRBV11-2	TRBJ2-7	-	TGTGCCAGCAGTCTTAGCGGGGGGGCGATTTCCTACGAGCAGTACTTC	CASSLSGGAISYEQYF
-	TRBV29-1	TRBJ2-7	-	TGCAGCGTTGACGGCCAAAGGGTGGACGAGCAGTACTTC	CSVDGQRVDEQYF
-	TRBV5-1	TRBJ2-7	once	TGCGCCAGCAGCTTGGGGATAGCCGGAAGATTCGACGGGCAGTACTTC	CASSLGIAGRFDGQYF
-	TRBV15	TRBJ1-2	few	TGTGCCACCAGTGGCAGTAACTATGGCTACACCTTC	CATSGSNYGYTF
TRBD1	TRBV7-2	TRBJ1-6	-	TGTGCCAGCAGCCCCCACCGACAGGGGAATAATTCACCCCTCCACTTT	CASSPHRQGNNSPLHF
-	TRBV28	TRBJ2-2	few	TGTGCCAGCATAGGGCCCAACACCGGGGAGCTGTTTTTT	CASIGPNTGELFF
-	TRBV5-1	TRBJ2-1	few	TGCGCCAGCAGCCTACCCGACAGAAACAATGAGCAGTTCTTC	CASSLPDRNNEQFF
TRBD1	TRBV5-1	TRBJ2-7	-	TGCGCCAGCAGCTTAAACGACAGGGCTTTCCACGAGCAGTACTTC	CASSLNDRAFHEQYF
-	TRBV7-2	TRBJ2-1	-	TGTGCCAGCAGCCGGCAGGGTGGAAGCTCCTACAATGAGCAGTTCTTC	CASSRQGGSSYNEQFF
TRBD1	TRBV20-1	TRBJ2-7	many	TGCAGTGCTAGGGATCCGGGACAGGGCATCTACGAGCAGTACTTC	CSARDPGQGIYEQYF
TRBD1	TRBV10-1	TRBJ2-5	few	TGCGCCAGCAGTGGAGGGACAGAAGAGACCCAGTACTTC	CASSGGTEETQYF
TRBD2	TRBV20-1	TRBJ2-1	few	TGCAGTGCTAGAGATCCTGGGAGGGGAGACAATGAGCAGTTCTTC	CSARDPGRGDNEQFF
-	TRBV7-8	TRBJ1-4	few	TGTGCCAGCAGCGATCCGGGACGGAATGAAAAACTGTTTTTT	CASSDPGRNEKLFF
TRBD1	TRBV5-1	TRBJ2-7	few	TGCGCCAGCAGCTCCACAGGGGGCTCCTACGAGCAGTACTTC	CASSSTGGSYEQYF
-	TRBV28	TRBJ2-2	many	TGTGCCAGCAGTTTGGCCGGGGAGCTGTTTTTT	CASSLAGELFF
-	TRBV7-9	TRBJ2-1	few	TGTGCCAGCAGCTCCACGGTGATGAACCATGAGCAGTTCTTC	CASSSTVMNHEQFF
-	TRBV7-8	TRBJ2-3	-	TGTGCCAGCAGCTTAGCCGGCGGGTTCAGCACAGATACGCAGTATTTT	CASSLAGGFSTDTQYF
TRBD2	TRBV7-9	TRBJ2-3	-	TGTGCCAGCAGCCTCTCGGGAGGAGATACGCAGTATTTT	CASSLSGGDTQYF
TRBD1	TRBV5-1	TRBJ2-3	few	TGCGCCAGCAGCCTATACAGGGGTAACGCAGATACGCAGTATTTT	CASSLYRGNADTQYF
TRBD2	TRBV20-1	TRBJ2-4	-	TGCAGTGCTAGAGTGAGCGGGGGGGCGGCCAAAAACATTCAGTACTTC	CSARVSGGAAKNIQYF
-	TRBV2	TRBJ1-5	-	TGTGCCACCAAAGTAAGGGTCGGGCAGCCCCAGCATTTT	CATKVRVGQPQHF
-	TRBV6-6	TRBJ1-6	once	TGTGCCAGCAGTTACTCGGGGCAGGGGAATTCACCCCTCCACTTT	CASSYSGQGNSPLHF
-	TRBV10-3	TRBJ2-3	-	TGTGCCATCAGTGGCGCCTCCCGCTTAAGCACAGATACGCAGTATTTT	CAISGASRLSTDTQYF
TRBD1	TRBV5-4	TRBJ1-4	few	TGTGCCAGCAGCCTGGACAGGGTGGGTGAAAAACTGTTTTTT	CASSLDRVGEKLFF
TRBD1	TRBV4-1	TRBJ2-1	few	TGCGCCAGCAGCCAAGATCGACAGGGTGGCTACAATGAGCAGTTCTTC	CASSQDRQGGYNEQFF
-	TRBV13	TRBJ2-1	-	TGTGCCAGCACCTTCCAGGCAGGGCCCACCCCCCGCTCCTACAATGAGCAGTTCTTC	CASTFQAGPTPRSYNEQFF
-	TRBV24-1	TRBJ2-6	-	TGTGCCACCAGTGATCCCGGTCCCGGGCCTGGGGCCAACGTCCTGACTTTC	CATSDPGPGPGANVLTF
-	TRBV10-3	TRBJ2-2	few	TGTGCCATGCAGGACGGTACGAACACCGGGGAGCTGTTTTTT	CAMQDGTNTGELFF
TRBD1	TRBV2	TRBJ1-2	few	TGTGCCAGCAGGGGACAGCCCGCCACCAAGTATGGCTACACCTTC	CASRGQPATKYGYTF
-	TRBV3-1	TRBJ2-7	-	TGTGCCAGCAGCCAAGAGTTCTACGAGCAGTACTTC	CASSQEFYEQYF
-	TRBV5-1	TRBJ2-4	-	TGCGCCAGCAGCTTGACTCCAGGGAGTTTTGGGAACATTCAGTACTTC	CASSLTPGSFGNIQYF
-	TRBV20-1	TRBJ1-6	-	TGCAGTGCCCATCGGGCGAATAATTCACCCCTCCACTTT	CSAHRANNSPLHF
-	TRBV4-1	TRBJ2-4	-	TGCGCCAGCAGCTTCTTGCCGGGACCTGCGACCAAAAACATTCAGTACTTC	CASSFLPGPATKNIQYF
-	TRBV20-1	TRBJ1-6	-	TGCAGTGCCATCACGGGGGACTCACCCCTCCACTTT	CSAITGDSPLHF
-	TRBV6-1	TRBJ1-5	few	TGTGCCAGCAGATTTACGGACAATCAGCCCCAGCATTTT	CASRFTDNQPQHF
-	TRBV7-2	TRBJ1-1	few	TGTGCCAGCAGCCCGGGGGGCGCGTTGAACACTGAAGCTTTCTTT	CASSPGGALNTEAFF
-	TRBV7-3	TRBJ2-1	few	TGTGCCAGCAGCCAAGGCGGGACAACATACAATGAGCAGTTCTTC	CASSQGGTTYNEQFF
TRBD1	TRBV20-1	TRBJ2-7	few	TGCAGTGCTAGAGGGGGACAGGGGCTAGCGATCTACGAGCAGTACTTC	CSARGGQGLAIYEQYF
TRBD1	TRBV6-2/TRBV6-3	TRBJ2-7	once	TGTGCCAGCAGTTACCACCGGACAGGTAGTTATTCCTACGAGCAGTACTTC	CASSYHRTGSYSYEQYF
-	TRBV3-1	TRBJ1-5	-	TGTGCCAGCAGCCAAGATCTGGGACCCCAGCATTTT	CASSQDLGPQHF
-	TRBV5-1	TRBJ2-4	-	TGCGCCAGCAGCTTGACTCCAGGGAGTTGTGGGAACATTCAGTACTTC	CASSLTPGSCGNIQYF
TRBD1	TRBV25-1	TRBJ2-7	few	TGTGCCAGCAGTGACCTCCGGGACAGGGCCTACGAGCAGTACTTC	CASSDLRDRAYEQYF
-	TRBV4-2	TRBJ1-4	-	TGTGCCAGCAGCCAAGTTGAAGGCACCGAAAAACTGTTTTTT	CASSQVEGTEKLFF
TRBD2	TRBV7-9	TRBJ2-7	-	TGTGCCAGCAGCTTAACGGGAGGGTCTACCTACGAGCAGTACTTC	CASSLTGGSTYEQYF
TRBD1	TRBV7-2	TRBJ2-5	few	TGTGCCAGCAGCTTATCTTCAGGGGGACAAGAGACCCAGTACTTC	CASSLSSGGQETQYF
-	TRBV21-1	TRBJ2-2	-	TGTGCCAGCAGCAGCAAAGAGGAATTCACCGGGGAGCTGTTTTTT	CASSSKEEFTGELFF
TRBD1	TRBV20-1	TRBJ2-5	-	TGCAGTGCTAGTGACAGGGGAAAGACCCAGTACTTC	CSASDRGKTQYF
TRBD2	TRBV7-2	TRBJ2-7	-	TGTGCCAGCAGCTTCATCGTACTAGCGGACCCCTACGAGCAGTACTTC	CASSFIVLADPYEQYF
TRBD2	TRBV5-4	TRBJ2-5	-	TGTGCCAGCAGCGTGGCTGGACTAGCGGAAGAGACCCAGTACTTC	CASSVAGLAEETQYF